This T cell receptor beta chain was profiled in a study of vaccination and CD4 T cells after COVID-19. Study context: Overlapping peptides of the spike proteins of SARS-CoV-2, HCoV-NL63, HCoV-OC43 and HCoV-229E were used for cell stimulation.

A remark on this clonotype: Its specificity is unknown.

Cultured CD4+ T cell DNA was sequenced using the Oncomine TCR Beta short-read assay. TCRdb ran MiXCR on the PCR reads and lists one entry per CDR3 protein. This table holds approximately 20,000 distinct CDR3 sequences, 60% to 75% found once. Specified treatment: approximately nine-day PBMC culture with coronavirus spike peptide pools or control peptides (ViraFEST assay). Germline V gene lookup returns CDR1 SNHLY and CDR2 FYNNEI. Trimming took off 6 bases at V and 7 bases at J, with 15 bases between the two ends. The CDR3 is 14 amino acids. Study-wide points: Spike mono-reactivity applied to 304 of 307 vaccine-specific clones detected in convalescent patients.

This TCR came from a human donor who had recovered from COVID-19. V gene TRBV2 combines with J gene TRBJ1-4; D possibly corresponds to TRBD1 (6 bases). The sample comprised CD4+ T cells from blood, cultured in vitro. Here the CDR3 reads CASSRGGGSEKLFF. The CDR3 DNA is TGTGCCAGCAGCCGGGGAGGGGGGAGTGAAAAACTGTTTTTT.